Below, one T cell receptor (beta chain) is given with its context. Germline CDR1 reads KGHSH; CDR2 reads LQKENI. Germline trimming cut 4 bases from V and 0 bases from J; bases unmatched to any gene: 7. The CDR3 is 16 residues long. These data belong to a study of blood T cell repertoires in COVID-19. Across the whole study: From T cells, B-cell-depleted T cells, or PBMCs came the material, which was cDNA or gDNA.

Here immunoSEQ multiplex PCR was the method, and the copy in TCRdb shows in-frame clones only, minus some. The sample lists about 200,000 clones; about nine tenths were seen once. The origin of this receptor is a man in his late teens or twenties with active or convalescent COVID-19. The sample taken for sequencing was peripheral blood. V usage is TRBV18 and J usage is TRBJ2-7, with 9 bases identical to TRBD1. The CDR3 nucleotides are TGTGCCAGCTCACGGGGAAAGACAGGGGGCTCCTACGAGCAGTACTTC. Encoded protein: CASSRGKTGGSYEQYF.